The rows below give T cell receptor beta chains drawn from one sample of a study of neurological immune-mediated disorders. TCRdb reprocessed the 5' RACE reads via MiXCR and lists one record per CDR3 protein. Of over 75,000 distinct CDR3 sequences listed, approximately 5.8% are singletons. The source material was PBMCs. The receptors were sampled from a woman aged 55-69 years with multiple sclerosis. The CDR3 runs from the conserved cysteine through the conserved F or W. Each record gives: J gene, V gene, clone size, D gene, CDR3 DNA, CDR3 protein. A D gene is named only where the DNA matches it firmly. Rows may omit the clone size; those that give it use once, few, many or a size class.

>TRBJ1-5|TRBV20-1|many|-
TGCAGTGCCCCCCCCACCGGAGGGATTGGCAATCAGCCCCAGCATTTT
CSAPPTGGIGNQPQHF
>TRBJ2-5|TRBV4-1|few|TRBD2
TGCGCCAGCAGCCAGGCCCCCTACGGGGGGTACCAAGAGACCCAGTACTTC
CASSQAPYGGYQETQYF
>TRBJ2-3|TRBV20-1|many|-
TGCAGTGCTAGGATCCCAATACCAGATACGCAGTATTTT
CSARIPIPDTQYF
>TRBJ1-2|TRBV2|few|-
TGTGCCAGCAGGGGGACCCCGGGTGGCTACACCTTC
CASRGTPGGYTF
>TRBJ2-3|TRBV5-6|many|-
TGTGCCAGCAGCTTGCCGCGCGGGGCCGATACGCAGTATTTT
CASSLPRGADTQYF
>TRBJ1-6|TRBV20-1|many|-
TGCAGTGCTGGGGAGACCAATAATTCACCCCTCCACTTT
CSAGETNNSPLHF
>TRBJ1-1|TRBV5-1|many|-
TGCGCCAGCAGCTGGGAAGGACGGGACACTGAAGCTTTCTTT
CASSWEGRDTEAFF
>TRBJ2-2|TRBV5-1|many|-
TGCGCCAGCAGCCAGACAGGCACGAACACCGGGGAGCTGTTTTTT
CASSQTGTNTGELFF
>TRBJ2-2|TRBV7-9|many|TRBD2
TGTGCCAGCAGCCTCAGGGAGGGCACCGGGGAGCTGTTTTTT
CASSLREGTGELFF
>TRBJ2-6|TRBV28|many|TRBD1
TGTGCCAGCAGCGGACAGGTTTTCTCTGGGGCCAACGTCCTGACTTTC
CASSGQVFSGANVLTF
>TRBJ1-1|TRBV3-1|many|TRBD1
TGTGCCAGCAGCTCCGCCCGTGACAGGGTTGGTGAAGCTTTCTTT
CASSSARDRVGEAFF
>TRBJ2-2|TRBV11-3|once|-
TGTGCCAGCAGCTCCAGCGGCACCGGGGAGCTGTTTTTT
CASSSSGTGELFF
>TRBJ1-2|TRBV25-1|many|-
TGTGCCAGCACAAGGGGCTTGGGGAGTGGCTACACCTTC
CASTRGLGSGYTF
>TRBJ2-7|TRBV20-1|medium-sized|TRBD1
TGCAGTGCTAGAGAGCTGGGACAGGGAATTGGTCGGGTCTACGAGCAGTACTTC
CSARELGQGIGRVYEQYF
>TRBJ2-2|TRBV5-1|many|-
TGCGCCAGCACCCAGGGGCCTACCGGGGAGCTGTTTTTT
CASTQGPTGELFF
>TRBJ1-5|TRBV29-1|many|-
TGCAGCGTTGGGGGACTTGGGAATCAGCCCCAGCATTTT
CSVGGLGNQPQHF
>TRBJ2-1|TRBV12-3/TRBV12-4|many|TRBD1
TGTGCCACCCCGGGACAGGGGAGGGGGCAGTTCTTC
CATPGQGRGQFF
>TRBJ1-2|TRBV11-3|few|-
TGTGCCAGCAGCTCGGAGGGCAGGGGAGGTTCCTATGGCTACACCTTC
CASSSEGRGGSYGYTF
>TRBJ1-1|TRBV5-1|many|-
TGCGCCAGCAGCTTGGCGGCGGAAATCACTGAAGCTTTCTTT
CASSLAAEITEAFF
>TRBJ2-7|TRBV5-1|many|TRBD2
TGCGCCAGCAGCGGACTAGCGGGGGGAACCTACGAGCAGTACTTC
CASSGLAGGTYEQYF
>TRBJ2-5|TRBV5-1|many|-
TGCGCCAGCAGCCCCATGAGAGGACGGGAAGAGACCCAGTACTTC
CASSPMRGREETQYF
>TRBJ1-4|TRBV20-1|-|-
TGCAGTGATACCTGGGACTGGAGGGCAACTAATGAAAAACTGTTTTTT
CSDTWDWRATNEKLFF
>TRBJ1-6|TRBV5-6|many|TRBD1
TGTGCCAGCAGCCATGGACAGGCCACTCTTTTAAATTCACCCCTCCACTTT
CASSHGQATLLNSPLHF
>TRBJ1-6|TRBV20-1|many|-
TGCAGTGCCCCGGGGACATCGGATTCACCCCTCCACTTT
CSAPGTSDSPLHF
>TRBJ2-5|TRBV14|few|-
TGTGCCAGCAGCCAAGATCTCCGGGAGACCCAGTACTTC
CASSQDLRETQYF
>TRBJ1-3|TRBV20-1|many|-
TGCAGTGCGGAGGACAACCTGTACGGAAACACCATATATTTT
CSAEDNLYGNTIYF
>TRBJ1-6|TRBV3-1|many|-
TGTGCCAGCAGCTCATGGGGGAGCTCCTATAATTCACCCCTCCACTTT
CASSSWGSSYNSPLHF
>TRBJ2-7|TRBV5-1|-|-
TGCGCCAGCAGCTTGGCGGCCAATACCGGCGAGCAGTACTTC
CASSLAANTGEQYF
>TRBJ1-5|TRBV20-1|many|-
TGCAGTGCTAGAGATCGAGGCAGGGTAGATCAGCCCCAGCATTTT
CSARDRGRVDQPQHF
>TRBJ1-5|TRBV5-1|many|TRBD1
TGCGCCAGCAGCCCCGGAGGGGGACAGGGGACTCAGCCCCAGCATTTT
CASSPGGGQGTQPQHF
>TRBJ1-1|TRBV9|many|-
TGTGCCAGCAGCGTAGGTGACAGGAGGAACACTGAAGCTTTCTTT
CASSVGDRRNTEAFF
>TRBJ2-3|TRBV11-3|many|-
TGTGCCAGCAGCTTTTCCGGGGATACGCAGTATTTT
CASSFSGDTQYF
>TRBJ1-1|TRBV27|many|-
TGTGCCAGCAGCCGCTTACAGCTTACTGAAGCTTTCTTT
CASSRLQLTEAFF
>TRBJ1-3|TRBV18|few|-
TGTGCCAGCTCACCACCCCCAGGCTTTTCCTCTGGAAACACCATATATTTT
CASSPPPGFSSGNTIYF
>TRBJ2-2|TRBV29-1|many|TRBD1
TGCAGCACAGGACAGGGCCCCGGGGAGCTGTTTTTT
CSTGQGPGELFF
>TRBJ1-1|TRBV5-1|-|-
TGCGCCAGCAGCTTGGAACAGGGAAAGGGCACTGAAGCTTTCTTT
CASSLEQGKGTEAFF
>TRBJ2-7|TRBV11-3|many|TRBD1
TGTGCCAGCAGCCCGGGACAGCCTTCTTGGGAGCAGTACTTC
CASSPGQPSWEQYF
>TRBJ2-7|TRBV29-1|many|TRBD1
TGCAGCGCCCTGACAGGGTTACCCGACGAGCAGTACTTC
CSALTGLPDEQYF
>TRBJ1-2|TRBV3-1|many|-
TGTGCCAGCAGCCAAGATCATGGGCGGGGGAGCTACACCTTC
CASSQDHGRGSYTF
>TRBJ1-1|TRBV7-6|many|-
TGTGCCAGCAGCTTAGGGGTAGGGAACACTGAAGCTTTCTTT
CASSLGVGNTEAFF
>TRBJ2-1|TRBV20-1|many|-
TGCAGTGCTAGAGGTACTGGGCGCGGGGTGTGGGATGAGCAGTTCTTC
CSARGTGRGVWDEQFF
>TRBJ2-1|TRBV7-9|many|-
TGTGCCAGCAGCTCTTCGTTTGATGAGCAGTTCTTC
CASSSSFDEQFF
>TRBJ1-5|TRBV5-1|many|-
TGCGCCAGCAGCTTGATGCCGGGATCTCAGCCCCAGCATTTT
CASSLMPGSQPQHF
>TRBJ2-2|TRBV12-3/TRBV12-4|many|-
TGTGCCAGCAGTCCCAGAAGCAGGGGAGCCGGGGAGCTGTTTTTT
CASSPRSRGAGELFF
>TRBJ1-5|TRBV2|many|TRBD1
TGTGCCAGCAGTGTCGAAAGGACAGGCCGCAATCAGCCCCAGCATTTT
CASSVERTGRNQPQHF
>TRBJ2-2|TRBV20-1|many|-
TGCAGTGCTAGAGATCCCGCAGGGACCATCGGGGAGCTGTTTTTT
CSARDPAGTIGELFF
>TRBJ2-5|TRBV5-1|many|-
TGCGCCAGCAGCTTGACTGGACGGGACCAAGAGACCCAGTACTTC
CASSLTGRDQETQYF
>TRBJ1-2|TRBV27|many|-
TGTGCCAGTAGAGACAGCTACTATGGCTACACCTTC
CASRDSYYGYTF
>TRBJ2-3|TRBV20-1|many|-
TGCAGTGCTACCCCCCAAAAGGACACCATCACAGATACGCAGTATTTT
CSATPQKDTITDTQYF
>TRBJ2-4|TRBV25-1|many|-
TGTGCCAGCAGTGAACGTACGGCCAGGGGAAACATTCAGTACTTC
CASSERTARGNIQYF
>TRBJ2-7|TRBV5-1|many|-
TGCGCCAGCAGCTTGAGACAGACCTACGAGCAGTACTTC
CASSLRQTYEQYF